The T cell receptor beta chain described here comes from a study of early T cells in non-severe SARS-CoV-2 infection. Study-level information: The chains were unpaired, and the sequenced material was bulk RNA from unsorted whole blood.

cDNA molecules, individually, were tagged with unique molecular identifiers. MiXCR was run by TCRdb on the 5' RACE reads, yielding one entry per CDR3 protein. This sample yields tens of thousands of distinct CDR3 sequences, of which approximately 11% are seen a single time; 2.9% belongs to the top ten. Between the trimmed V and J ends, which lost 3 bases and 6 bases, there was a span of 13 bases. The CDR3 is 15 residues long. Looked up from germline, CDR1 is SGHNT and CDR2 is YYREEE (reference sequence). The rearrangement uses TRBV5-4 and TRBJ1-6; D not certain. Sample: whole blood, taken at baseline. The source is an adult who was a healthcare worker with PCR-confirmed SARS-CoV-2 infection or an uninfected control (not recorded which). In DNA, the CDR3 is TGTGCCAGCAGCTCAACTCGGGGAGGTAATTCACCCCTCCACTTT. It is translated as CASSSTRGGNSPLHF.